These 32 T cell receptor beta chains were all obtained from the same sample, sequenced in a study of T cell responses to AZD1222 COVID-19 vaccine. Data came from immunoSEQ multiplex PCR; TCRdb stores just in-frame clones and leaves some out. There are roughly 130,000 clones in the sample; approximately 85% occur only once, and approximately 1.7% lies in the top ten. This material consisted of peripheral blood, taken on day 0 of AZD1222 vaccination. The receptors stem from an adult in good health.

The V and J genes are TRBV5-1 and TRBJ1-1; no reliable D call. The CDR3 runs 13 residues. With 4 bases removed from V and 5 bases from J, the gap between germline ends came to 12 bases. The germline CDR1 and CDR2 sequences are SGHRS and YFSETQ. CDR3 in DNA: TGCGCCAGCAGCATTTCCGTTGGGACTGAAGCTTTCTTT. Translating it yields CASSISVGTEAFF.

The chain couples TRBV5-1 to TRBJ2-3; tentative D call: TRBD2 (6 bases). Trimming shortened V by 0 bases and J by 8 bases, and 10 bases separated the two germline ends. CDR1 is SGHRS, CDR2 YFSETQ, per germline. The CDR3 sequence is 13 residues long. The CDR3 here is CASSLAGGATQYF. CDR3 nucleotides: TGCGCCAGCAGCTTGGCCGGCGGGGCTACGCAGTATTTT.

This chain joins TRBV11-3 and TRBJ1-1, with a tentative D call TRBD1 (6 bases). The germline V gene encodes CDR1 SGHNT and CDR2 YENEEA. Trimming removed 5 bases from V and 1 base from J, with 11 bases in between. There are 14 residues in the CDR3. The CDR3: CASSPQGQNTEAFF. In nucleotides, the CDR3 is TGTGCCAGCAGCCCCCAGGGGCAGAACACTGAAGCTTTCTTT.

This clone appeared a single time. The rearrangement uses TRBV18 and TRBJ1-4; D gene uncertain. The CDR3 runs to 14 residues. Germline V gene data show CDR1 as KGHSH and CDR2 as LQKENI. The V gene lost 1 base and the J gene lost 5 bases, with 8 bases spanning the gap. The CDR3 DNA reads as TGTGCCAGCTCACCACGGGAACCAAATGAAAAACTGTTTTTT. Translated: CASSPREPNEKLFF.

The chain recombines TRBV9 with TRBJ2-7; tentatively, D is TRBD1 (5 bases). This CDR3 region has 14 residues. The germline CDR1 and CDR2 sequences are SGDLS and YYNGEE. The V end lost 2 bases, the J end lost 6 bases, and 15 bases lay between the germline ends. The CDR3, as DNA: TGTGCCAGCAGCGTCGTCCCCCTTAGGGGCGAGCAGTACTTC. Protein product: CASSVVPLRGEQYF. Drawing the rest from reference TRBV9 and TRBJ2-7, the complete variable domain is DSGVTQTPKHLITATGQRVTLRCSPRSGDLSVYWYQQSLDQGLQFLIQYYNGEERAKGNILERFSAQQFPDLHSELNLSSLELGDSALYFCASSVVPLRGEQYFGPGTRLTVT.

The count of this clone is one. The gene calls are TRBV7-3 and TRBJ2-3; 13 bases agree with TRBD2. Trimming took 4 bases from V and 4 from J; bases not matched to a gene: 8. Germline-derived CDR1 and CDR2 are SGHTA and FQGTGA. The CDR3 has 17 amino acids. The CDR3 reads CASSSPGLAGTSDTQYF. CDR3 DNA: TGTGCCAGCAGCTCGCCGGGACTAGCGGGGACCTCAGATACGCAGTATTTT.

This rearrangement joins TRBV5-1 to TRBJ2-2, with 9 bases fitting TRBD1. CDR3 length equals 17 residues. Germline V gene lookup returns CDR1 SGHRS and CDR2 YFSETQ. V trimming: 4 bases; J trimming: 4 bases; junction bases outside the gene matches: 11. This CDR3 reads CASSDYGTGMFTGELFF. CDR3 DNA: TGCGCCAGCAGCGATTATGGGACAGGGATGTTCACCGGGGAGCTGTTTTTT.

This clone was observed once. The chain links TRBV5-4 to TRBJ2-3; D call uncertain. The CDR3 contains 14 residues. The ends were cut back, 4 bases at V and 0 bases at J, with 9 bases in the middle. CDR1 SGHNT and CDR2 YYREEE come from the germline V gene (reference sequence). In nucleotides, the CDR3 is TGTGCCAGCAGCATGACTGTGAGCACAGATACGCAGTATTTT. Amino acids: CASSMTVSTDTQYF.

The J gene is TRBJ1-3, the V gene TRBV28; maybe TRBD1 (5 bases). The V end lost 5 bases, the J end lost 8 bases, and 10 bases lay between the germline ends. The CDR3 spans 12 residues. The germline gives CDR1 MDHEN, CDR2 SYDVKM. The CDR3 spells CASSPSGDTIYF. DNA of the CDR3: TGTGCCAGCAGTCCCTCGGGGGACACCATATATTTT. Based on the CDR3 plus reference TRBV28 and TRBJ1-3, the full variable domain is DVKVTQSSRYLVKRTGEKVFLECVQDMDHENMFWYRQDPGLGLRLIYFSYDVKMKEKGDIPEGYSVSREKKERFSLILESASTNQTSMYLCASSPSGDTIYFGEGSWLTVV.

V and J are TRBV5-1 and TRBJ2-7, with 8 bases identical to TRBD1. The CDR3 is 12 residues long. J was trimmed by 8 bases and V by 6 bases; bases with no gene match: 7. The germline CDR1 and CDR2 sequences are SGHRS and YFSETQ. DNA for the CDR3: TGCGCCAGCAAAGCGACAGGGGTCAAGCAGTACTTC. Protein: CASKATGVKQYF.

The chain is built from TRBV12-5 and TRBJ1-1; D possibly corresponds to TRBD1 (6 bases). Germline CDR1 is LGHNT and CDR2 is FRNRAP. Deletions cut 0 bases from V and 1 base from J, with 15 bases between. The CDR3 runs to 17 residues. The CDR3 loop reads CASGLVLTGSQNTEAFF. The CDR3 DNA follows: TGTGCTAGTGGTTTGGTTTTAACAGGGAGCCAGAACACTGAAGCTTTCTTT.

V gene TRBV3-1 (or the pseudogene TRBV3-2) combines with J gene TRBJ1-3, with D possibly being TRBD1 (6 bases). Germline V lookup: CDR1 LGHDT, CDR2 YNNKEL (reference sequence). V was clipped by 1 base and J by 0 bases, with 19 bases between them. The CDR3 runs 19 residues. In nucleotides, the CDR3 is TGTGCCAGCAGCCAAGCTGAATCCGGGACAAGGGTCTCTGGAAACACCATATATTTT. Its protein product is CASSQAESGTRVSGNTIYF.

The chain recombines TRBV19 with TRBJ2-2; 12 nucleotides align to TRBD2. The V segment lost 4 bases and the J segment 1 base; nucleotides outside the gene matches: 4. This CDR3 is built from 17 residues. Germline loops: CDR1 LNHDA, CDR2 SQIVND (reference sequence). The CDR3 DNA sequence: TGTGCCAGTAGTAAGCTAGCGGGAGGGAGGAACACCGGGGAGCTGTTTTTT. Residues: CASSKLAGGRNTGELFF. Complete variable domain (other parts from reference TRBV19 and TRBJ2-2): DGGITQSPKYLFRKEGQNVTLSCEQNLNHDAMYWYRQDPGQGLRLIYYSQIVNDFQKGDIAEGYSVSREKKESFPLTVTSAQKNPTAFYLCASSKLAGGRNTGELFFGEGSRLTVL.

This chain connects TRBV3-1 (or the pseudogene TRBV3-2) to TRBJ2-1, with D unclear. This CDR3 is 15 amino acids long. CDR1 is LGHDT and CDR2 is YNNKEL in the germline V gene (reference sequence). V lost 0 bases to trimming and J lost 3 bases, with 9 bases between them. CDR3 DNA sequence: TGTGCCAGCAGCCAAGATATTGGCAGCTACAATGAGCAGTTCTTC. It codes for CASSQDIGSYNEQFF.

The chain carries TRBV7-9 and TRBJ2-4; 13 bases are a match to TRBD2. The junction had 12 bases not matched to a gene; V was cut back by 3 bases and J by 7 bases. Per the germline V gene, CDR1 is SEHNR and CDR2 is FQNEAQ (reference sequence). This CDR3 is built from 18 residues. In DNA form, the CDR3 reads TGTGCCAGCAGCTTCCCTCCAAGACTAGCGGGAGGTAGGAACATTCAGTACTTC. It yields the protein CASSFPPRLAGGRNIQYF.

The rearrangement joins TRBV9 to TRBJ2-2; D perhaps matches TRBD1 (7 bases). Trimming cost V 3 bases and J 5 bases, with 14 bases left between them. Per germline, CDR1 SGDLS and CDR2 YYNGEE. The CDR3 length is 15 residues. CDR3 nucleotides: TGTGCCAGCAGCGGATCACAGGGGAGGACCGGGGAGCTGTTTTTT. Amino acids: CASSGSQGRTGELFF.

This clone was found once. This chain joins TRBV7-7 and TRBJ2-3; the match to TRBD2 covers 8 bases. V was pared by 6 bases and J by 6 bases, with 8 bases of the junction left unmatched. The V gene's germline CDR1 is SSHAT and CDR2 FNYEAQ (reference sequence). The CDR3 length is 14 residues. The CDR3 loop reads CASSSTSGGDTQYF. In nucleotides, the CDR3 is TGTGCCAGCAGTTCAACTAGCGGTGGGGATACGCAGTATTTT.

This chain joins TRBV7-2 and TRBJ2-5, with TRBD1 matching 7 bases. Per germline, CDR1 SGHTA and CDR2 FQGNSA. V shed 5 bases and J 5 bases; nucleotides not matched to a gene: 8. CDR3 length equals 14 residues. CDR3 nucleotide sequence: TGTGCCAGCAGCCCCGGACAGGTCACGGAGACCCAGTACTTC. The encoded protein is CASSPGQVTETQYF.

This chain links TRBV30 with TRBJ2-7; 12 bases are a match to TRBD2. The CDR3 sequence is 14 residues long. Germline V gives CDR1 GTSNPN, CDR2 SVGIG (reference sequence). The V and J ends lost 5 bases and 6 bases, in that order; junction bases with no gene match: 8. The CDR3 spells CAWGDLAGGLEQYF. CDR3 in DNA: TGTGCCTGGGGGGACCTAGCGGGAGGGCTCGAGCAGTACTTC.

The chain has TRBV27 and TRBJ1-6, with D perhaps TRBD1 (5 bases). The CDR3 sequence is 13 residues long. Trimming took 8 bases from V and 5 from J, leaving 10 bases between them. Germline V gene sequence: CDR1 MNHEY, CDR2 SMNVEV (reference sequence). The CDR3: CASYGGNNSPLHF. In DNA form, the CDR3 reads TGTGCCAGCTACGGGGGAAATAATTCACCCCTCCACTTT.

The chain recombines TRBV30 with TRBJ2-7; possible D gene TRBD1, 5 bases. The CDR3 consists of 15 residues. V lost 0 bases, J lost 4 bases, and 16 bases lay in between. Germline-derived CDR1 and CDR2 are GTSNPN and SVGIG (reference sequence). CDR3 loop: CAWSVSLGRAYEQYF. The CDR3 bases are TGTGCCTGGAGTGTAAGTCTCGGCAGGGCGTACGAGCAGTACTTC.

The chain has TRBV30 and TRBJ1-1; the match to TRBD1 covers 9 bases. Trimming removed 3 bases from V and 1 base from J; junction bases left unmatched: 6. CDR1 and CDR2 from the germline V gene are GTSNPN and SVGIG (reference sequence). This CDR3 spans 15 amino acids. CDR3 bases: TGTGCCTGGAGGGCCGGGACAGGGAGGAACACTGAAGCTTTCTTT. This gives the protein CAWRAGTGRNTEAFF.

The chain joins TRBV3-1 (or the pseudogene TRBV3-2) to TRBJ1-2, with D maybe TRBD1 (6 bases). Trimming left V 1 base short and J 5 bases short, with 20 bases between. Germline CDR1 is LGHDT and CDR2 is YNNKEL (reference sequence). The CDR3 extends over 17 amino acids. CDR3 bases: TGTGCCAGCAGCCAAGTGTGGGGGACAAAGCCTCTTTATGGCTACACCTTC. This gives the protein CASSQVWGTKPLYGYTF.

The J gene is TRBJ2-2, the V gene TRBV9, with D unclear. This CDR3 contains 14 residues. V gave up 4 bases and J gave up 6 bases, with 13 bases separating them. CDR1 and CDR2 from the germline V gene are SGDLS and YYNGEE. The CDR3 sequence: CASSLKGRSGELFF. DNA for the CDR3: TGTGCCAGCAGCCTGAAGGGCAGGTCCGGGGAGCTGTTTTTT.

The rearrangement uses TRBV5-6 and TRBJ2-3; TRBD1 might be the D (6 bases). Trimming removed 2 bases from V and 2 bases from J, with 9 bases in between. CDR1 and CDR2 from the germline V gene are SGHDT and YYEEEE. The CDR3 is 14 residues long. The CDR3 DNA sequence: TGTGCCAGCAGCTTACAGGGATACACAGATACGCAGTATTTT. Protein: CASSLQGYTDTQYF.

This chain connects TRBV30 to TRBJ1-3; no reliable D call. Trimming stripped 0 bases from V and 4 bases from J, with 7 bases between. The germline V gene encodes CDR1 GTSNPN and CDR2 SVGIG (reference sequence). There are 13 residues in the CDR3. The CDR3 region has the DNA TGTGCCTGGAGTGTACCTGGGGGAAACACCATATATTTT. Amino acids: CAWSVPGGNTIYF.

This chain links TRBV11-2 with TRBJ1-3; no clear D. V gave up 1 base and J gave up 0 bases, with 4 bases separating them. From germline, CDR1 is SGHAT and CDR2 FQNNGV. CDR3 size: 14 residues. The CDR3 nucleotides read TGTGCCAGCAGCTTAGCGGTCTCTGGAAACACCATATATTTT. Amino acid sequence: CASSLAVSGNTIYF. The variable domain in full, with the rest retrieved from reference TRBV11-2 and TRBJ1-3, is EAGVAQSPRYKIIEKRQSVAFWCNPISGHATLYWYQQILGQGPKLLIQFQNNGVVDDSQLPKDRFSAERLKGVDSTLKIQPAKLEDSAVYLCASSLAVSGNTIYFGEGSWLTVV.

This rearrangement joins TRBV7-9 to TRBJ2-1; 11 nucleotides agree with TRBD2. Germline V gives CDR1 SEHNR, CDR2 FQNEAQ (reference sequence). The CDR3 totals 14 residues. The V and J ends lost 5 bases and 8 bases, in that order; junction bases with no gene match: 5. CDR3 nucleotide sequence: TGTGCCAGCAGCGCTAGCGGGGGGTGGGATGAGCAGTTCTTC. It is translated as CASSASGGWDEQFF. Drawing the rest from reference TRBV7-9 and TRBJ2-1, the complete variable domain is DTGVSQNPRHKITKRGQNVTFRCDPISEHNRLYWYRQTLGQGPEFLTYFQNEAQLEKSRLLSDRFSAERPKGSFSTLEIQRTEQGDSAMYLCASSASGGWDEQFFGPGTRLTVL.

This clone has just one count. This chain joins TRBV5-1 and TRBJ1-4, with D tentatively TRBD1 (5 bases). V was shortened by 3 bases and J by 0 bases, with 6 bases between the two germline ends. CDR1 and CDR2 (germline): SGHRS, YFSETQ. The CDR3 extends over 14 amino acids. The CDR3 nucleotides are TGCGCCAGCAGCTCACAGGCAACTAATGAAAAACTGTTTTTT. Translating it yields CASSSQATNEKLFF.

The chain recombines TRBV19 with TRBJ1-3, with 8 bases matching TRBD1. CDR1 LNHDA and CDR2 SQIVND come from the germline V gene (reference sequence). Trimming took 6 bases from V and 0 from J; bases not matched to a gene: 7. The CDR3 runs 16 residues. The CDR3 coding sequence is TGTGCCAGTAGGGGGGACAGGACGAGCTCTGGAAACACCATATATTTT. This translates into CASRGDRTSSGNTIYF.

Comment on this clone: Other DNA sequences in the sample encode the same CDR3. This chain uses TRBV14 with TRBJ2-7, with no clear D. This CDR3 comprises 13 residues. The V gene's germline CDR1 is SGHDN and CDR2 FVKESK. The V end was cut by 4 bases, the J end by 0 bases, with 7 bases between. CDR3 in DNA: TGTGCCAGCAGCCGCCCGAGCTCCTACGAGCAGTACTTC. It is translated as CASSRPSSYEQYF.

The chain employs TRBV2 and TRBJ1-2, with D unresolved. V shed 5 bases and J shed 4 bases, with 8 bases lying between them. This CDR3 has 12 residues. CDR1 is SNHLY, CDR2 FYNNEI, per germline. CDR3 residues: CASSRPGYGYTF. CDR3 DNA: TGTGCCAGCAGTAGACCTGGCTATGGCTACACCTTC. Combining the CDR3 with reference TRBV2 and TRBJ1-2 gives the whole variable domain EPEVTQTPSHQVTQMGQEVILRCVPISNHLYFYWYRQILGQKVEFLVSFYNNEISEKSEIFDDQFSVERPDGSNFTLKIRSTKLEDSAMYFCASSRPGYGYTFGSGTRLTVV.